The following is a TCR beta chain sequence with its context. There is no known antigen for this receptor. The input lacks base qualities; no much larger clone sits a single base away. The library was built by means of the immunoSEQ multiplex PCR assay. This is the immuneACCESS table as TCRdb keeps it, with only in-frame sequences that have V and J called. A part of the clones is gone; compared with another copy, unresolved V genes explain less than half, and the rest is unexplained. The sample table holds 55,000 to 60,000 clones, of which around 93% were seen once. Less than 4.5% of the sample lies in the top ten. CDR1 and CDR2, looked up from the germline V gene, are LGHNA and YNFKEQ. V was cut back by 0 bases and J by 1 base, leaving a gap of 13 bases between them. Counted from cysteine to phenylalanine, this CDR3 has 18 amino acids. Only the CDR3 DNA is retained, 54 bases long and in frame from the first base.

The data derive from a study of technical replicates of blood from a few donors (dated by TCRdb to the late 2010s). This sequence uses TRBV4-2 and TRBJ1-6, with TRBD1 as a weak D call on 5 bases. The clonotype was recovered from a human donor in good health. Some clones in this sample may be carry-over from other donors' samples. Sequencing was done on a sample of PBMCs. At the DNA level, the sequence is TGTGCCAGCAGCCAAGATGGAAGGGGTACGTCCTATAATTCACCCCTCCACTTT. Its amino acids are CASSQDGRGTSYNSPLHF.